This T cell receptor beta chain comes out of a study of T cell repertoires in aging, cancer and after chemotherapy. The CDR3 extends over 14 amino acids. The V gene's germline CDR1 is MNHNS and CDR2 SASEGT. V lost 9 bases, J lost 4 bases, and 15 bases lay in between. With regard to this clonotype: Its antigen remains unidentified.

Amplification of TCR beta used genomic DNA extracted from peripheral blood. Study results and limitations: Loss of evenness, beyond lost richness, contributed to age-related TCR diversity decline in cancer patients.

Rearranged V-D-J TRB sequences were amplified with a mixed TRB-A/B primer pool. MiXCR, applied by TCRdb to the multiplex PCR reads, yields one record per CDR3 protein. The data show more than 2,000 distinct CDR3 sequences, less than 50% seen once. This chain connects TRBV6-1 to TRBJ1-4; D gene unclear. The TCR was taken from a human donor with a solid tumor. Sequencing was performed on blood. The CDR3 DNA sequence: TGTGCCAGTTCGGACCCGCCGAATAATGAAAAACTGTTTTTT. Amino acids: CASSDPPNNEKLFF.